The entry that follows covers one T cell receptor (beta chain) sequence. As yet, its antigen is unknown. Trimming pared 8 bases from V and 4 bases from J, leaving 8 bases between. CDR1 is MNHNS and CDR2 is SASEGT in the germline V gene. This CDR3 is 11 amino acids long. The source of the sample is a study of cytomegalovirus exposure and HLA in healthy donors. Study information: Unique TCR beta sequences numbering over 100 million came from 150 million to 200 million T cells in an earlier analysis.

Study-wide findings and caveats: TCR beta chains numbering some 160 were designated cytomegalovirus-associated.

60 Vbeta and 13 Jbeta primers were used in PCR. The data were produced by immunoSEQ multiplex PCR, yet TCRdb's version contains in-frame clones alone and is incomplete. This table has approximately 150,000 clones, around 85% appearing once. The receptor comes from a male donor in good health and CMV-seronegative. Input material: PBMCs. The chain combines TRBV6-1 with TRBJ1-1; D remains unclear. CDR3 in DNA: TGTGCCAGCGCGCTCGGCACTGAAGCTTTCTTT. Its protein product is CASALGTEAFF.